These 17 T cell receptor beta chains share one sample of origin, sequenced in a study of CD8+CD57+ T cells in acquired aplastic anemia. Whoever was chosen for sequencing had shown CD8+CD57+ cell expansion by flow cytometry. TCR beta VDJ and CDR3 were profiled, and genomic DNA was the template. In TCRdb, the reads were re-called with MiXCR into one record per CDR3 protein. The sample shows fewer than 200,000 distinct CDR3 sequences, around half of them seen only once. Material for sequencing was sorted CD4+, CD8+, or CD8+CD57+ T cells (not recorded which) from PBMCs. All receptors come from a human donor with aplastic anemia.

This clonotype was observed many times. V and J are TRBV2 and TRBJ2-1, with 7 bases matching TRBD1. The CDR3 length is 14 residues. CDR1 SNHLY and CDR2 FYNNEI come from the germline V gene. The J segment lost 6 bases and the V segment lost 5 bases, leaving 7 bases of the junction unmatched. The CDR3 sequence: CASSMARGSNEQFF. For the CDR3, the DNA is TGTGCCAGCAGTATGGCCAGGGGGTCCAATGAGCAGTTCTTC.

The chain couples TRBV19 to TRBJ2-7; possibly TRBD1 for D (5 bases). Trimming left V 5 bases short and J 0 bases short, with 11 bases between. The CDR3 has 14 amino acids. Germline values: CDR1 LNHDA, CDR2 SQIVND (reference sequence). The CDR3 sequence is CASSSSGLSYEQYF. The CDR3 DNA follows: TGTGCCAGTAGTTCATCAGGGCTCTCCTACGAGCAGTACTTC.

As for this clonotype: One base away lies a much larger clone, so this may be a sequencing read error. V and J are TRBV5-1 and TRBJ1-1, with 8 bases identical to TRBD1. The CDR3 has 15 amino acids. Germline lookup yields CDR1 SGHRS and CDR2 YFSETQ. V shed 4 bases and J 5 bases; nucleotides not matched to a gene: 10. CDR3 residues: CASSLQGAFWTEAFF. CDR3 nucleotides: TGCGCCAGCAGCCTCCAGGGGGCGTTTTGGACTGAAGCTTTCTTT.

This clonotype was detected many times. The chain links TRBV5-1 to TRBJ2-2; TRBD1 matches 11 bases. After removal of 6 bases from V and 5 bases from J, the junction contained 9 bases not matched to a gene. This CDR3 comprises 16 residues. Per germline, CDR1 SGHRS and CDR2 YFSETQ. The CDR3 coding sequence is TGCGCCAGCACGTTTCAAGGACAGGGGGCGACCGGGGAGCTGTTTTTT. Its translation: CASTFQGQGATGELFF.

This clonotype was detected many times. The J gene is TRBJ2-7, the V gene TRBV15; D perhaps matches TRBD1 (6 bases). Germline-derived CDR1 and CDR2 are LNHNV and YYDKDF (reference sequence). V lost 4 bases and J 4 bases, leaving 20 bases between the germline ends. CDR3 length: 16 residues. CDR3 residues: CATSTGTLLSGYEQYF. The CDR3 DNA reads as TGTGCCACCAGCACTGGGACACTACTCTCTGGGTACGAGCAGTACTTC.

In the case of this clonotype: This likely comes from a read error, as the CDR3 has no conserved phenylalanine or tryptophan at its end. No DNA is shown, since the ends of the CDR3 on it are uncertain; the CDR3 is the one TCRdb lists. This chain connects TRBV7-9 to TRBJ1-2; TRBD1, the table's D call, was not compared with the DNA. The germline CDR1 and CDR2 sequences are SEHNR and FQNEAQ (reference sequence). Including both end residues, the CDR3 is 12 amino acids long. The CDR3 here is CASSRGAEGNTS.

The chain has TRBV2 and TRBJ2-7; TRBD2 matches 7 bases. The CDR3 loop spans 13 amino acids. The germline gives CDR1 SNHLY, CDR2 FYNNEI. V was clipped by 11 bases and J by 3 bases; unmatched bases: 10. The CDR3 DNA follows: TGTGCCGCTTCAAGCGGGGCAAGCTACGAGCAGTACTTC. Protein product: CAASSGASYEQYF.

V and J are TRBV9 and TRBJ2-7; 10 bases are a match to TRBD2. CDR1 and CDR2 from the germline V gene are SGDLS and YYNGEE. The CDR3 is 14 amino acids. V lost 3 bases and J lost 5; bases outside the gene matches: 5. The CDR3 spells CASSATSGDNEQYF. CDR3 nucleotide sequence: TGTGCCAGCAGCGCAACTAGCGGGGACAACGAGCAGTACTTC.

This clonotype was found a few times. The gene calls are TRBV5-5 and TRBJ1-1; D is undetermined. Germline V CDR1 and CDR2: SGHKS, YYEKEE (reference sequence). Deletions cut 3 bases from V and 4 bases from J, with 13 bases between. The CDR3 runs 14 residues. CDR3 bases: TGTGCCAGCAGCTGGGTTTTTGCGGCCACTGAAGCTTTCTTT. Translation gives CASSWVFAATEAFF.

CDR3 sequence: CSARSPGNTGELFF. CDR3 DNA sequence: TGCAGTGCTAGGTCCCCCGGAAACACCGGGGAGCTGTTTTTT. The V and J genes are TRBV20-1 and TRBJ2-2; D is ambiguous. The CDR3 covers 14 residues. Between the trimmed V and J ends, which lost 3 bases and 2 bases, there was a span of 10 bases. Germline CDR1 is DFQATT and CDR2 is SNEGSKA (reference sequence).

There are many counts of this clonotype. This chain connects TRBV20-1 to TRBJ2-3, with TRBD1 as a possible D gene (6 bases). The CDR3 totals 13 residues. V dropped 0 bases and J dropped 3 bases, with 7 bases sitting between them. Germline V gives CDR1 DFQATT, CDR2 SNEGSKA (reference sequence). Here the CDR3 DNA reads TGCAGTGCTAGAGATGGACAGACAGATACGCAGTATTTT. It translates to CSARDGQTDTQYF.

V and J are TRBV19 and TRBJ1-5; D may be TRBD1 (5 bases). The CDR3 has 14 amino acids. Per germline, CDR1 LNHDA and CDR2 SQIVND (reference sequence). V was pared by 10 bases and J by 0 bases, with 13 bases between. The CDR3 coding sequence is TGTGCCACCACCCCTGACAGTAGCAATCAGCCCCAGCATTTT. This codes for CATTPDSSNQPQHF.

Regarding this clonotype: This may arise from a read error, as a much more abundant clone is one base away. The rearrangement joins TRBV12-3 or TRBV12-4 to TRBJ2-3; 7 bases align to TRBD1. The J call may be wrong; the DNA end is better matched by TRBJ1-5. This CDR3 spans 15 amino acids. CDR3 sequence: CASSPGQVIADTQHF. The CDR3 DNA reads TGTGCCAGCAGTCCCGGACAGGTGATCGCAGATACGCAGCATTTT.

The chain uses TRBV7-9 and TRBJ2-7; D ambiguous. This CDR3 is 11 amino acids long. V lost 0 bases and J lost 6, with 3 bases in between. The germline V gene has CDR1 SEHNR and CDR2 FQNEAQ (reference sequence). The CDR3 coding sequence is TGTGCCAGCAGCTTAGCAGCCGAGCAGTACTTC. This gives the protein CASSLAAEQYF.

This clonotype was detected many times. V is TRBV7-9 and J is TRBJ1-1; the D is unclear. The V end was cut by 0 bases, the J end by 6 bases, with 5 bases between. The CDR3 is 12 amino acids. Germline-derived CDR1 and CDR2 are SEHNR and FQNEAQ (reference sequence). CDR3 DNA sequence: TGTGCCAGCAGCTTAGCGTTCCCTGAAGCTTTCTTT. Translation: CASSLAFPEAFF.

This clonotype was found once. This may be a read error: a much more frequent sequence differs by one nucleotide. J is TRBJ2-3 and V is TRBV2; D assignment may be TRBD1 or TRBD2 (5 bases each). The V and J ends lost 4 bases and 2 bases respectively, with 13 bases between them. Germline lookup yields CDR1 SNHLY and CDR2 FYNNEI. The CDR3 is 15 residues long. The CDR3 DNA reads TGTGCCAGCAGTGGAGGCTGGGGGAACACAGATACGCAGTATTTT. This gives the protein CASSGGWGNTDTQYF.

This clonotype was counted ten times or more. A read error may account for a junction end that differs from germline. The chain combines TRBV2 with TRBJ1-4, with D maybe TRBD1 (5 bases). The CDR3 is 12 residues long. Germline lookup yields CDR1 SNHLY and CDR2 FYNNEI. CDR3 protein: CASRNGGGGFKF. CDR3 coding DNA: TGTGCCAGCAGGAATGGGGGGGGAGGCTTTAAGTTT. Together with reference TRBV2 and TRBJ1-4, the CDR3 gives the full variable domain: EPEVTQTPSHQVTQMGQEVILRCVPISNHLYFYWYRQILGQKVEFLVSFYNNEISEKSEIFDDQFSVERPDGSNFTLKIRSTKLEDSAMYFCASRNGGGGFKFGSGTQLSVL.